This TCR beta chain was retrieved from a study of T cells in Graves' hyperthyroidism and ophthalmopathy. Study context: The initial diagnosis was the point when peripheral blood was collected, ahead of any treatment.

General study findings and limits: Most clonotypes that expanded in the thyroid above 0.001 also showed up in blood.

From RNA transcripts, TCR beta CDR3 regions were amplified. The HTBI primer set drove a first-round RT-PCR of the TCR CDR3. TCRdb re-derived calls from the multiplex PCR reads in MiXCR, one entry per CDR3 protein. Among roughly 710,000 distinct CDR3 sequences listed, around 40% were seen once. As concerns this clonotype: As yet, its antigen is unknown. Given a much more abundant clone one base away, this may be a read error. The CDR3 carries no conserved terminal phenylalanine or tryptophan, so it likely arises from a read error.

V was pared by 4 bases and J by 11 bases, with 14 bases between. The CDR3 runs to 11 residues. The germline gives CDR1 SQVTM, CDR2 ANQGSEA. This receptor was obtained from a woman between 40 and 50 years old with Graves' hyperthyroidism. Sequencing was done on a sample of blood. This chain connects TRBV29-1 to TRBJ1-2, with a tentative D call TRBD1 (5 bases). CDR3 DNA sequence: TGCAGCGTTGGACGGGGGGGAGGGTACACCTCC. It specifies CSVGRGGGYTS.